These 28 T cell receptor beta chains were all obtained from the same sample, sequenced in a study of shared clonotypes between healthy human individuals. Sequenced by immunoSEQ multiplex PCR; TCRdb stores in-frame clones only, minus some. Counted here are about 1.1 million clones, approximately 80% occurring once; the ten biggest clones make up about 0.89%. Sequenced: memory CD4+ T cells from PBMCs. Indicated subset: CD45RA-negative fraction. All receptors come from a man aged 18 to 35 in good health. Some clones in this sample may be carry-over from other donors' samples.

The chain couples TRBV4-1 to TRBJ1-4; no firm D call. V was pared by 0 bases and J by 11 bases, with 16 bases between. The CDR3 runs to 15 residues. In germline, CDR1 is MGHRA, CDR2 YSYEKL. CDR3: CASSQDVQSPAKLFF. DNA for the CDR3: TGCGCCAGCAGCCAAGATGTGCAGTCCCCTGCTAAACTGTTTTTT.

This chain connects TRBV5-1 to TRBJ2-7, with 7 bases matching TRBD1. Germline loops: CDR1 SGHRS, CDR2 YFSETQ. CDR3 length: 13 residues. Losses at the gene ends were 4 bases for V and 4 bases for J; bases not matched to a gene: 5. The CDR3 DNA is TGCGCCAGCAGCGTCACAGGGGAGTACGAGCAGTACTTC. Amino acids: CASSVTGEYEQYF.

The chain carries TRBV2 and TRBJ2-1; TRBD2 might be the D (5 bases). The ends were cut back, 5 bases at V and 9 bases at J, with 11 bases in the middle. The CDR3 consists of 12 residues. Germline loops: CDR1 SNHLY, CDR2 FYNNEI. The CDR3 spells CASSQLAREQFF. The CDR3 region has the DNA TGTGCCAGCAGTCAGCTAGCTCGTGAGCAGTTCTTC.

The chain carries TRBV2 and TRBJ1-1; 8 nucleotides agree with TRBD1. The CDR3 spans 15 residues. V trimming: 5 bases; J trimming: 5 bases; junction bases outside the gene matches: 10. Germline V lookup: CDR1 SNHLY, CDR2 FYNNEI. The DNA of the CDR3 is TGTGCCAGCAGTCCCCAGGGGGCTGAGGTGACTGAAGCTTTCTTT. Encoded protein: CASSPQGAEVTEAFF.

The chain employs TRBV29-1 and TRBJ1-1; D not resolved. The CDR3 runs 11 residues. Trimming removed 4 bases at V and 11 bases at J, with 14 bases between. Germline V gene lookup returns CDR1 SQVTM and CDR2 ANQGSEA. CDR3 coding DNA: TGCAGCGTTGTATCATCGGTGGCGGCTTTCTTT. Protein sequence: CSVVSSVAAFF. The variable domain in full, completed from reference TRBV29-1 and TRBJ1-1, reads SAVISQKPSRDICQRGTSLTIQCQVDSQVTMMFWYRQQPGQSLTLIATANQGSEATYESGFVIDKFPISRPNLTFSTLTVSNMSPEDSSIYLCSVVSSVAAFFGQGTRLTVV.

This sequence joins TRBV2 and TRBJ2-1; TRBD2 aligns across 9 bases. V was clipped by 0 bases and J by 10 bases; unmatched bases: 10. Germline assignment: CDR1 SNHLY and CDR2 FYNNEI. The CDR3 has 16 residues. The CDR3 coding sequence is TGTGCCAGCAGTGAAGCGAGGCTAGCGGGAAAAAGCGAGCAGTTCTTC. It specifies CASSEARLAGKSEQFF. The full variable domain, completed using reference TRBV2 and TRBJ2-1, is EPEVTQTPSHQVTQMGQEVILRCVPISNHLYFYWYRQILGQKVEFLVSFYNNEISEKSEIFDDQFSVERPDGSNFTLKIRSTKLEDSAMYFCASSEARLAGKSEQFFGPGTRLTVL.

With regard to this clone: The germline gene is not matched at one end of the junction; a read error may be the cause. The chain uses TRBV30 and TRBJ2-7; perhaps D is TRBD1 or TRBD2 (7 bases each). The CDR3 runs to 12 residues. CDR1 and CDR2 from the germline V gene are GTSNPN and SVGIG (reference sequence). CDR3 in amino acids: CAWSVRGRGRDF. The DNA of the CDR3 is TGTGCCTGGAGTGTACGAGGGAGGGGGCGCGACTTC.

The rearrangement joins TRBV11-3 to TRBJ2-1; 9 bases agree with TRBD2. This CDR3 contains 15 residues. V shed 5 bases and J 4 bases; nucleotides not matched to a gene: 6. CDR1 is SGHNT and CDR2 is YENEEA in the germline V gene. This CDR3 is CASSKREVRYNEQFF. The CDR3 DNA sequence: TGTGCCAGCAGCAAGCGGGAGGTCAGGTACAATGAGCAGTTCTTC.

This clone was found once. The chain employs TRBV15 and TRBJ1-5; D not resolved. Trimming removed 0 bases at V and 4 bases at J, with 10 bases between. There are 15 residues in the CDR3. Germline-derived CDR1 and CDR2 are LNHNV and YYDKDF (reference sequence). CDR3 DNA: TGTGCCACCAGCAGAGATTTAGGACCGAATCAGCCCCAGCATTTT. It specifies CATSRDLGPNQPQHF. The variable domain in full, with the rest retrieved from reference TRBV15 and TRBJ1-5, is DAMVIQNPRYQVTQFGKPVTLSCSQTLNHNVMYWYQQKSSQAPKLLFHYYDKDFNNEADTPDNFQSRRPNTSFCFLDIRSPGLGDTAMYLCATSRDLGPNQPQHFGDGTRLSIL.

The V call is TRBV5-1, the J call TRBJ2-2, with 12 bases matching TRBD2. CDR3 size: 16 residues. The germline CDR1 and CDR2 sequences are SGHRS and YFSETQ. Trimming cost V 5 bases and J 3 bases; bases outside gene matches: 5. The CDR3 coding sequence is TGCGCCAGCAGTCCTAGCGGGAGGGTCGACACCGGGGAGCTGTTTTTT. Translated: CASSPSGRVDTGELFF.

The chain is built from TRBV19 and TRBJ1-2; possible D gene TRBD1, 6 bases. The V end lost 7 bases, the J end lost 4 bases, and 16 bases lay between the germline ends. CDR3 size: 14 residues. Germline lookup yields CDR1 LNHDA and CDR2 SQIVND (reference sequence). CDR3 in amino acids: CASNSQGATYGYTF. The CDR3 nucleotides are TGTGCCAGTAACTCACAGGGAGCTACCTATGGCTACACCTTC.

The rearrangement uses TRBV5-1 and TRBJ2-2; the D gene could be TRBD1 or TRBD2 (6 bases each). The CDR3 has 15 residues. V was shortened by 2 bases and J by 3 bases, with 11 bases between the two germline ends. Germline V gene lookup returns CDR1 SGHRS and CDR2 YFSETQ. The CDR3 reads CASSFGGQDTGELFF. The DNA of the CDR3 is TGCGCCAGCAGCTTTGGGGGGCAGGACACCGGGGAGCTGTTTTTT. The variable domain in full, with the rest retrieved from reference TRBV5-1 and TRBJ2-2, is KAGVTQTPRYLIKTRGQQVTLSCSPISGHRSVSWYQQTPGQGLQFLFEYFSETQRNKGNFPGRFSGRQFSNSRSEMNVSTLELGDSALYLCASSFGGQDTGELFFGEGSRLTVL.

This clone was seen only once. The rearrangement uses TRBV7-2 and TRBJ2-7, with 9 bases matching TRBD1. Germline-derived CDR1 and CDR2 are SGHTA and FQGNSA. V lost 3 bases, J lost 4 bases, and 4 bases stayed unmatched. This CDR3 has 14 amino acids. The CDR3 DNA sequence: TGTGCCAGCAGCTTTCGGGACAGGGCATACGAGCAGTACTTC. Protein: CASSFRDRAYEQYF.

Details on this clone: Other DNA sequences in the same sample also yield this CDR3. CDR3 DNA: TGTGCCAGCAGTGCTTACAATGAGCAGTTCTTC. It translates to CASSAYNEQFF. This chain joins TRBV6-5 and TRBJ2-1; no reliable D call. V lost 5 bases to trimming and J lost 4 bases, with 3 bases between them. The CDR3 is made up of 11 amino acids. Germline CDR1 reads MNHEY; CDR2 reads SVGAGI.

The CDR3 sequence: CASSRAPAQGGYTF. The DNA for the CDR3 is TGTGCCAGCAGCCGGGCCCCGGCGCAGGGAGGCTACACCTTC. The chain has TRBV7-3 and TRBJ1-2, with D perhaps TRBD1 (5 bases). The CDR3 is made up of 14 amino acids. Germline V gives CDR1 SGHTA, CDR2 FQGTGA. The V and J ends lost 5 bases and 8 bases respectively, with 18 bases between them.

The V and J genes are TRBV27 and TRBJ2-1, with 7 bases identical to TRBD2. V shed 5 bases and J 1 base; nucleotides not matched to a gene: 14. Germline V CDR1 and CDR2: MNHEY, SMNVEV (reference sequence). The CDR3 loop spans 18 amino acids. CDR3: CASSARKTSFLSYNEQFF. The CDR3 bases are TGTGCCAGCAGTGCCAGAAAGACTAGCTTCCTATCCTACAATGAGCAGTTCTTC.

CDR3 region: CASSVASGSAGELFF. In DNA form, the CDR3 reads TGTGCCAGCAGCGTAGCTAGCGGGAGTGCCGGGGAGCTGTTTTTT. The rearrangement links TRBV9 to TRBJ2-2, with TRBD2 matching over 10 bases. From germline, CDR1 is SGDLS and CDR2 YYNGEE. J gave up 6 bases and V 0 bases, and 2 bases lay outside the gene matches. This CDR3 has 15 residues. The full variable domain, in which reference TRBV9 and TRBJ2-2 provide the parts outside the CDR3, is DSGVTQTPKHLITATGQRVTLRCSPRSGDLSVYWYQQSLDQGLQFLIQYYNGEERAKGNILERFSAQQFPDLHSELNLSSLELGDSALYFCASSVASGSAGELFFGEGSRLTVL.

Details on this clone: This may arise from a read error, as a much more abundant clone is one base away. This chain links TRBV7-9 with TRBJ2-7, with 7 bases aligning to TRBD1. The CDR3 extends over 12 amino acids. Unmatched junction bases numbered 0, after V lost 4 bases and J lost 3 bases. The germline V gene encodes CDR1 SEHNR and CDR2 FQNEAQ (reference sequence). For the CDR3, the DNA is TGTGCCAGCAGCTGGGACAGCTACGAGCAGTACTTC. Translating it yields CASSWDSYEQYF.

Here the CDR3 reads CSSTAGGVDTQYF. The CDR3 DNA reads TGCAGCAGCACAGCGGGAGGGGTGGATACGCAGTATTTT. The rearrangement uses TRBV29-1 and TRBJ2-3, with 10 bases identical to TRBD2. Germline trimming cut 8 bases from V and 6 bases from J; bases unmatched to any gene: 8. Germline V gene lookup returns CDR1 SQVTM and CDR2 ANQGSEA. The CDR3 is 13 amino acids.

With respect to this clone: Other DNA sequences from this sample encode an identical CDR3 as well. The chain couples TRBV5-1 to TRBJ2-1; TRBD1 is a possible D gene (5 bases). The CDR3 is 16 amino acids. Germline V gene lookup returns CDR1 SGHRS and CDR2 YFSETQ. V was shortened by 0 bases and J by 2 bases, with 12 bases between the two germline ends. CDR3 residues: CASSLASQATYNEQFF. The CDR3 nucleotides are TGCGCCAGCAGCTTGGCATCACAGGCAACCTACAATGAGCAGTTCTTC.

J is TRBJ2-7 and V is TRBV10-1, with 10 bases identical to TRBD2. Germline loops: CDR1 WNHNN, CDR2 SYGVQD (reference sequence). V trimming: 4 bases; J trimming: 2 bases; junction bases outside the gene matches: 8. The CDR3 consists of 16 residues. CDR3 sequence: CASSGTTSGKPYEQYF. DNA for the CDR3: TGCGCCAGCAGTGGGACCACTAGCGGGAAACCCTACGAGCAGTACTTC.

The chain recombines TRBV7-6 with TRBJ2-7, with D unclear. V shed 5 bases and J shed 6 bases, with 11 bases lying between them. The CDR3 contains 12 residues. The germline gives CDR1 SGHVS, CDR2 FNYEAQ. The CDR3 DNA reads as TGTGCCAGCAGCCCCGACGGATTCGAGCAGTACTTC. This codes for CASSPDGFEQYF.

This chain's CDR3 is CASSLWAPGTGELFF. Here the CDR3 DNA reads TGTGCCAGCAGTTTATGGGCCCCGGGCACCGGGGAGCTGTTTTTT. This chain uses TRBV27 with TRBJ2-2; unclear D gene. Per the germline V gene, CDR1 is MNHEY and CDR2 is SMNVEV (reference sequence). The V end lost 1 base, the J end lost 4 bases, and 10 bases lay between the germline ends. CDR3 length equals 15 residues.

This sequence joins TRBV5-5 and TRBJ1-1; TRBD1 is a possible D gene (6 bases). Germline V CDR1 and CDR2: SGHKS, YYEKEE (reference sequence). The CDR3 consists of 13 residues. The ends were cut back, 4 bases at V and 10 bases at J, with 17 bases in the middle. The CDR3 bases are TGTGCCAGCAGCGTCGGGGGGGCGAGCGGAGCTTTCTTT. It encodes CASSVGGASGAFF.

The chain couples TRBV10-3 to TRBJ2-3; D tentatively reads TRBD1 or TRBD2 (5 bases each). CDR3 length: 15 amino acids. CDR1 and CDR2 (germline): ENHRY, SYGVKD. V was clipped by 0 bases and J by 6 bases, with 13 bases between them. The CDR3 nucleotides are TGTGCCATCAGTGAGTCCGGGACCCCATTTGATACGCAGTATTTT. Translation: CAISESGTPFDTQYF.

This chain uses TRBV11-2 with TRBJ1-1; tentative D call: TRBD1 (5 bases). From germline, CDR1 is SGHAT and CDR2 FQNNGV. CDR3 length: 16 amino acids. Trimming stripped 2 bases from V and 2 bases from J, with 15 bases between. For the CDR3, the DNA is TGTGCCAGCAGCTTAATGGGTGGGCAGGGTAACACTGAAGCTTTCTTT. This gives the protein CASSLMGGQGNTEAFF. The full variable domain, completed using reference TRBV11-2 and TRBJ1-1, is EAGVAQSPRYKIIEKRQSVAFWCNPISGHATLYWYQQILGQGPKLLIQFQNNGVVDDSQLPKDRFSAERLKGVDSTLKIQPAKLEDSAVYLCASSLMGGQGNTEAFFGQGTRLTVV.

This chain links TRBV25-1 with TRBJ2-3; possibly TRBD1 for D (6 bases). Germline values: CDR1 MGHDK, CDR2 SYGVNS. This CDR3 has 15 residues. V dropped 0 bases and J dropped 9 bases, with 16 bases sitting between them. The CDR3: CASSEYRQGYGTQYF. As DNA, the CDR3 is TGTGCCAGCAGTGAATATCGGCAGGGGTACGGGACGCAGTATTTT.

The V gene is TRBV7-3, the J gene TRBJ2-1; TRBD2 aligns across 7 bases. Germline trimming cut 3 bases from V and 7 bases from J; bases unmatched to any gene: 9. Looked up from germline, CDR1 is SGHTA and CDR2 is FQGTGA. The CDR3 totals 15 residues. The CDR3 region is CASSFPTPGLNEQFF. The CDR3 nucleotides are TGTGCCAGCAGCTTTCCTACACCGGGACTAAATGAGCAGTTCTTC.